The 4 T cell receptor beta chains below come from one sample, sequenced in a study of Ad26.COV2.S vaccination and SARS-CoV-2 variants. Sample treatment: around 19 received Ad26.COV2.S at low or high dose, single or two shots; 5 received placebo; per-sample allocation not given. Repertoires come from day 63 after the first vaccine or placebo injection. Method: immunoSEQ multiplex PCR; TCRdb's copy keeps in-frame clones and lacks some. The sample lists about 350,000 clones, roughly 90% occurring once. The material sequenced was peripheral blood, taken in a trial of Ad26.COV2.S vaccine versus placebo. The receptors were gathered from a person between 18 and 65 years old who received the Ad26.COV2.S COVID-19 vaccine or a placebo.

The chain joins TRBV29-1 to TRBJ2-1; a possible D gene is TRBD1 (8 bases). This CDR3 contains 15 residues. V shed 7 bases and J shed 10 bases, with 26 bases lying between them. CDR1 is SQVTM and CDR2 is ANQGSEA in the germline V gene. The CDR3 nucleotides read TGCAGCGCATTATTTCTCACCGGACAGGGAGGGGAGCAGTTCTTC. As protein: CSALFLTGQGGEQFF.

The rearrangement uses TRBV7-2 and TRBJ2-7; D is undetermined. CDR3 size: 13 residues. V was cut by 2 bases and J by 2 bases, with 7 bases left in between. CDR1 is SGHTA and CDR2 is FQGNSA in the germline V gene. The DNA of the CDR3 is TGTGCCAGCAGCTTACCTCAAACCTACGAGCAGTACTTC. Translating it yields CASSLPQTYEQYF.

The chain joins TRBV27 to TRBJ1-1; D remains unclear. CDR1 and CDR2 (germline): MNHEY, SMNVEV (reference sequence). V was cut by 7 bases and J by 3 bases, with 12 bases left in between. This CDR3 comprises 13 residues. CDR3 amino acids: CASKGSVDTEAFF. CDR3 coding DNA: TGTGCCAGCAAAGGGTCTGTGGACACTGAAGCTTTCTTT.

This clone was counted between two and nine times. V is TRBV3-1 (or the pseudogene TRBV3-2) and J is TRBJ2-5; 8 bases line up with TRBD2. CDR3 length: 16 amino acids. The trim removed 0 bases at V and 5 bases at J, leaving 8 bases unmatched. Looked up from germline, CDR1 is LGHDT and CDR2 is YNNKEL (reference sequence). The CDR3 here is CASSQDQRGGRETQYF. In nucleotides, the CDR3 is TGTGCCAGCAGCCAAGATCAACGGGGGGGCCGGGAGACCCAGTACTTC.